This TCR beta chain originates from a study of early T cells in non-severe SARS-CoV-2 infection. V was cut by 3 bases and J by 1 base, with 3 bases left in between. Looked up from germline, CDR1 is LGHDT and CDR2 is YNNKEL (reference sequence). This CDR3 comprises 12 residues. cDNA molecules, individually, were tagged with unique molecular identifiers. MiXCR was run by TCRdb on the 5' RACE reads, yielding one entry per CDR3 protein. The table lists over 50,000 distinct CDR3 sequences, less than 9.5% of them singletons. What was sequenced was whole blood. This chain uses TRBV3-1 with TRBJ2-5; no reliable D call. This TCR derives from an adult who was a healthcare worker with PCR-confirmed SARS-CoV-2 infection or an uninfected control (not recorded which). The CDR3 here is CASSHFQETQYF. Written as DNA, the CDR3 is TGTGCCAGCAGCCACTTCCAAGAGACCCAGTACTTC.